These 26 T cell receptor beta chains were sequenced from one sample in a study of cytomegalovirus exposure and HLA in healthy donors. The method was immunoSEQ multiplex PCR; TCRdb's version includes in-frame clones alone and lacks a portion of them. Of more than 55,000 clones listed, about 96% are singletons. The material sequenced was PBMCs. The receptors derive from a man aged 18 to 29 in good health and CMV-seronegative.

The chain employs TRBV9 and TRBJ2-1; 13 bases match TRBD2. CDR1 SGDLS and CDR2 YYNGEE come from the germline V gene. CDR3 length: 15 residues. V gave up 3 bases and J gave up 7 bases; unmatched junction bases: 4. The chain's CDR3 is CASSGTSGSRNEQFF. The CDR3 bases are TGTGCCAGCAGCGGGACTAGCGGGAGTCGGAATGAGCAGTTCTTC.

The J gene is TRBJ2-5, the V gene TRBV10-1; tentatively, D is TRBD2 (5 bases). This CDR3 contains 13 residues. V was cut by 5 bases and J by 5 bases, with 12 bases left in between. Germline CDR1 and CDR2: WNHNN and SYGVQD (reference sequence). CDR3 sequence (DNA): TGCGCCAGCAGTCGGGATCGGTCGGAGACCCAGTACTTC. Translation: CASSRDRSETQYF.

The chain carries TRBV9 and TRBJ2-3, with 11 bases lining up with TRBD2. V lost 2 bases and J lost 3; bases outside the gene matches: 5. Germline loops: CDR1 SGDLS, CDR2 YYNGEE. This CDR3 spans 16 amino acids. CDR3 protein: CASSVLAGGPTDTQYF. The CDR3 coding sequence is TGTGCCAGCAGCGTTTTAGCGGGAGGGCCGACAGATACGCAGTATTTT.

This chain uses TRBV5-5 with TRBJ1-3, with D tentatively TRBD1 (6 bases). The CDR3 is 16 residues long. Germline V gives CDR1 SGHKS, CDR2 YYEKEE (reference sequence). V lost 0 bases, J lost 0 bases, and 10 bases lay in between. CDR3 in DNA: TGTGCCAGCAGCTTGGACGGCAGGGGCTCTGGAAACACCATATATTTT. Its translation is CASSLDGRGSGNTIYF.

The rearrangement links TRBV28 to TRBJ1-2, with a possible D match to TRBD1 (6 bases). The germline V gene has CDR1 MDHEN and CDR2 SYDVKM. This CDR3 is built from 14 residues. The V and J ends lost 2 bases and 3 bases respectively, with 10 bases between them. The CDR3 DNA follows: TGTGCCAGCAGTTTACCCGGGACACACTATGGCTACACCTTC. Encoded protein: CASSLPGTHYGYTF.

The CDR3 DNA is TGTGCCAGCAGCGTAGGGGACTTTCACTCCTACGAGCAGTACTTC. As protein: CASSVGDFHSYEQYF. The gene calls are TRBV9 and TRBJ2-7; D may be TRBD2 (6 bases). The CDR3 is 15 amino acids. Germline V gene data show CDR1 as SGDLS and CDR2 as YYNGEE. V was shortened by 0 bases and J by 0 bases, with 10 bases between the two germline ends.

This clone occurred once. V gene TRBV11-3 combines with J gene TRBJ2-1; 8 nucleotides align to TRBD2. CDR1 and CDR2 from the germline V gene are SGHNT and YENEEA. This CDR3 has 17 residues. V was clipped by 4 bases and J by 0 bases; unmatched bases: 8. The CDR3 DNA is TGTGCCAGCAGCTCGGGACTAGTAATGGGCTCCTACAATGAGCAGTTCTTC. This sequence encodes CASSSGLVMGSYNEQFF.

DNA for the CDR3: TGTGCCAGCACTAACCAGATACGCGGCACCGGGGAGCTGTTTTTT. It encodes CASTNQIRGTGELFF. V usage is TRBV2 and J usage is TRBJ2-2; D is ambiguous. The CDR3 spans 15 residues. Germline assignment: CDR1 SNHLY and CDR2 FYNNEI. Trimming removed 7 bases from V and 4 bases from J, with 16 bases in between. The variable domain in full, with the rest retrieved from reference TRBV2 and TRBJ2-2, is EPEVTQTPSHQVTQMGQEVILRCVPISNHLYFYWYRQILGQKVEFLVSFYNNEISEKSEIFDDQFSVERPDGSNFTLKIRSTKLEDSAMYFCASTNQIRGTGELFFGEGSRLTVL.

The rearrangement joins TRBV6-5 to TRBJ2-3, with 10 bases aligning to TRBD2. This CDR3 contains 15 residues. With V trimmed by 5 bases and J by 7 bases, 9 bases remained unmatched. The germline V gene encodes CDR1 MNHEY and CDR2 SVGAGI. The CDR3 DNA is TGTGCCAGCAGTACGCCTAGCGGGAGTTCATATACGCAGTATTTT. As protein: CASSTPSGSSYTQYF.

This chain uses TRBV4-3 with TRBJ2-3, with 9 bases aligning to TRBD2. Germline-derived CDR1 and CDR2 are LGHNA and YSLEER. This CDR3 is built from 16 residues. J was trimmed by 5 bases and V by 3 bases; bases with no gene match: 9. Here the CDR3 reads CASSHIRGRAGDTQYF. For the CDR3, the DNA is TGCGCCAGCAGCCACATCCGCGGGAGGGCGGGAGATACGCAGTATTTT.

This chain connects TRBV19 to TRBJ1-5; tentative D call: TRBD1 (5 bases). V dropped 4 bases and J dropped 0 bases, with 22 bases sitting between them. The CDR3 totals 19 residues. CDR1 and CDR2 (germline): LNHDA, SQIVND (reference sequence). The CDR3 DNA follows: TGTGCCAGTAGTACGGAGACCGGGACTCCGAGGTATAGCAATCAGCCCCAGCATTTT. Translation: CASSTETGTPRYSNQPQHF.

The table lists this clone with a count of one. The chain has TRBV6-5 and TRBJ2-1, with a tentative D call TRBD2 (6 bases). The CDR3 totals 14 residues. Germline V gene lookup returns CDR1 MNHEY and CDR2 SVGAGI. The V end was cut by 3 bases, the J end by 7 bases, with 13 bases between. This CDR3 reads CASSYGGGGNEQFF. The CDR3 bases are TGTGCCAGCAGTTATGGCGGAGGAGGGAATGAGCAGTTCTTC.

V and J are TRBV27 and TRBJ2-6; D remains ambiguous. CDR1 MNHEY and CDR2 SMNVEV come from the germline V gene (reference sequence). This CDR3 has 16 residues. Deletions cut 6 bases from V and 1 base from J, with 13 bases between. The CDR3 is CASSPRLESGANVLTF. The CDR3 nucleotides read TGTGCCAGCAGCCCTAGGTTGGAATCTGGGGCCAACGTCCTGACTTTC. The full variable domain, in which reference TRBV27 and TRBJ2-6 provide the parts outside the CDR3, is EAQVTQNPRYLITVTGKKLTVTCSQNMNHEYMSWYRQDPGLGLRQIYYSMNVEVTDKGDVPEGYKVSRKEKRNFPLILESPSPNQTSLYFCASSPRLESGANVLTFGAGSRLTVL.

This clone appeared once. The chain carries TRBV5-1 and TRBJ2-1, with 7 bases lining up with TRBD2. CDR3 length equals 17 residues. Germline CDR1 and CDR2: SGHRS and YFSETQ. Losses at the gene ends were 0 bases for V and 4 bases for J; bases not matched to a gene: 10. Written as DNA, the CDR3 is TGCGCCAGCAGCTTGGATAAAGAACTAGCGTCATACAATGAGCAGTTCTTC. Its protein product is CASSLDKELASYNEQFF.

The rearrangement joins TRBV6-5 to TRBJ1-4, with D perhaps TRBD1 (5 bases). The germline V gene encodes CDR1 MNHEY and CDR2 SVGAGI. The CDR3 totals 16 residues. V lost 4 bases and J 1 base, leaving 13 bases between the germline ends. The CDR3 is CASSSAGVVTNEKLFF. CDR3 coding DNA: TGTGCCAGCAGTTCCGCGGGGGTGGTAACTAATGAAAAACTGTTTTTT.

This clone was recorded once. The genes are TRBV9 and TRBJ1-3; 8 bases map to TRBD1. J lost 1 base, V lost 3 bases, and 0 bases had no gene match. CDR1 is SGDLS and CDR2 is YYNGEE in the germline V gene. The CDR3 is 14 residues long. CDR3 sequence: CASSGQGSGNTIYF. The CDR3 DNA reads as TGTGCCAGCAGCGGACAGGGGTCTGGAAACACCATATATTTT.

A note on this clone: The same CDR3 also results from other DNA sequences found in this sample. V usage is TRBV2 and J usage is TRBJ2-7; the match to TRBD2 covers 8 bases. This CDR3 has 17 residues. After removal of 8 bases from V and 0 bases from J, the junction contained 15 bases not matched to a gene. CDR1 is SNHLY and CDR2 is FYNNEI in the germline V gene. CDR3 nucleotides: TGTGCCAGCCTCAGTCCACTAGCGGACTATATCTCCTACGAGCAGTACTTC. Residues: CASLSPLADYISYEQYF.

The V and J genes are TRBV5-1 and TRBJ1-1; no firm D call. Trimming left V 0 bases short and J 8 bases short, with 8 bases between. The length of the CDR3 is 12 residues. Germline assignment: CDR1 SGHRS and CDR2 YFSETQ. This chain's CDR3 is CASSLDGLEAFF. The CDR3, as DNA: TGCGCCAGCAGCTTGGATGGACTCGAAGCTTTCTTT.

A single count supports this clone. The CDR3 coding sequence is TGTGCCAGCAGCTTAGTTGTAGTGAATGAGCAGTTCTTC. This sequence encodes CASSLVVVNEQFF. The rearrangement joins TRBV7-9 to TRBJ2-1; D uncertain. V lost 1 base, J lost 7 bases, and 8 bases lay in between. This CDR3 has 13 residues. Per germline, CDR1 SEHNR and CDR2 FQNEAQ (reference sequence).

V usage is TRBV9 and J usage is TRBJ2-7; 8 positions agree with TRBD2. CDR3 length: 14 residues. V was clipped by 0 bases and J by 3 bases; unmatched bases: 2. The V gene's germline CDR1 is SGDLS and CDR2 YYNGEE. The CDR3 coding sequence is TGTGCCAGCAGCGTAGACGGGAGGGACTACGAGCAGTACTTC. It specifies CASSVDGRDYEQYF.

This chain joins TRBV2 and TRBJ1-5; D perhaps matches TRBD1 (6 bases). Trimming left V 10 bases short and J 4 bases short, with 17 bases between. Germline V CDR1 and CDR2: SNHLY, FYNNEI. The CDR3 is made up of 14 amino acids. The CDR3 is CATASTGNNQPQHF. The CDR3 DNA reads TGTGCCACAGCATCCACAGGGAATAATCAGCCCCAGCATTTT.

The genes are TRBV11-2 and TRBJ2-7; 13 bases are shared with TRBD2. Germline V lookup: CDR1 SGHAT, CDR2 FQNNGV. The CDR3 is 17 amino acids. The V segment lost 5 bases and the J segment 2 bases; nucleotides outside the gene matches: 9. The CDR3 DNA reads TGTGCCAGCAGCCCGACTAGCGGGAGGCGCGGGACCTACGAGCAGTACTTC. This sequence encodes CASSPTSGRRGTYEQYF.

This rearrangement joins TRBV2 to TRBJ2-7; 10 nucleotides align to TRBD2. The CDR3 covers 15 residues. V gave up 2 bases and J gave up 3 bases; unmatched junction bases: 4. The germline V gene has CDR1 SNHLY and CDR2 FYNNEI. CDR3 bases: TGTGCCAGCAGTGAAAGGCTAGCGGGAGTCTACGAGCAGTACTTC. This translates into CASSERLAGVYEQYF. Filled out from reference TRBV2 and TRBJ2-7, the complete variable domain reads EPEVTQTPSHQVTQMGQEVILRCVPISNHLYFYWYRQILGQKVEFLVSFYNNEISEKSEIFDDQFSVERPDGSNFTLKIRSTKLEDSAMYFCASSERLAGVYEQYFGPGTRLTVT.

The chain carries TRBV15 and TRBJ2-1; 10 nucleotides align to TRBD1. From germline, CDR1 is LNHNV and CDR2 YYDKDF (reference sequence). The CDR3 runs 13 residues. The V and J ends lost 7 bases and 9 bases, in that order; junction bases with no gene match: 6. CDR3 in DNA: TGTGCCACCACGGGACAGGGGAAAAGTGAGCAGTTCTTC. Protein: CATTGQGKSEQFF. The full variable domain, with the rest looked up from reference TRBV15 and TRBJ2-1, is DAMVIQNPRYQVTQFGKPVTLSCSQTLNHNVMYWYQQKSSQAPKLLFHYYDKDFNNEADTPDNFQSRRPNTSFCFLDIRSPGLGDTAMYLCATTGQGKSEQFFGPGTRLTVL.

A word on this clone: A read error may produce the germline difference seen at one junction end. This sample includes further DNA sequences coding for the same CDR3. The CDR3 DNA follows: TGTGCTAGCAGTTTAGAGCCTTACTCCTACAATGAGCAGTTCTTC. Protein product: CASSLEPYSYNEQFF. The genes are TRBV27 and TRBJ2-1; D gene uncertain. Per the germline V gene, CDR1 is MNHEY and CDR2 is SMNVEV (reference sequence). The CDR3 is 15 residues long.

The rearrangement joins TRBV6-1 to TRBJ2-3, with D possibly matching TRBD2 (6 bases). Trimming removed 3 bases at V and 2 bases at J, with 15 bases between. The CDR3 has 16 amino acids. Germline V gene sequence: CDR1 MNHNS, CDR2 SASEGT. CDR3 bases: TGTGCCAGCAGTGATAATGGCGGGATAACCACAGATACGCAGTATTTT. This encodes CASSDNGGITTDTQYF.